These 10 T cell receptor beta chains came from one sample sequenced in a study of cytomegalovirus exposure and HLA in healthy donors. Primers: 60 Vbeta forward and 13 Jbeta reverse. The data were produced by immunoSEQ multiplex PCR, yet TCRdb's version contains in-frame clones alone and is incomplete. The table for this sample gives tens of thousands of clones. The sequencing input was PBMCs. The receptors originated from a woman in her thirties or forties in good health and CMV-seropositive.

The gene calls are TRBV4-1 and TRBJ2-7; 10 nucleotides line up with TRBD2. Germline V lookup: CDR1 MGHRA, CDR2 YSYEKL. The CDR3 extends over 17 amino acids. Losses at the gene ends were 0 bases for V and 4 bases for J; bases not matched to a gene: 9. The CDR3 coding sequence is TGCGCCAGCAGCCAAGATTGGGTGAGCGGGAGGGGATACGAGCAGTACTTC. It codes for CASSQDWVSGRGYEQYF.

The rearrangement uses TRBV19 and TRBJ1-1; D is possibly TRBD1 (6 bases). The V gene lost 7 bases and the J gene lost 3 bases, with 24 bases spanning the gap. This CDR3 contains 17 residues. Germline loops: CDR1 LNHDA, CDR2 SQIVND (reference sequence). For the CDR3, the DNA is TGTGCCAGTAATACGGGGATCGGGGGGGCGAGGGACACTGAAGCTTTCTTT. Protein sequence: CASNTGIGGARDTEAFF.

The chain combines TRBV5-5 with TRBJ2-7; no clear D gene. Germline V gene data show CDR1 as SGHKS and CDR2 as YYEKEE (reference sequence). CDR3 size: 15 residues. V dropped 5 bases and J dropped 0 bases, with 15 bases sitting between them. In DNA form, the CDR3 reads TGTGCCAGCAGTCCCGCGGCGATGAGCTCCTACGAGCAGTACTTC. This encodes CASSPAAMSSYEQYF.

The gene calls are TRBV7-3 and TRBJ2-3; perhaps TRBD2 as D (5 bases). The V end was cut by 3 bases, the J end by 2 bases, with 9 bases between. The CDR3 sequence is 14 residues long. Germline CDR1 and CDR2: SGHTA and FQGTGA. CDR3 sequence: CASSFGSVTDTQYF. The CDR3 DNA follows: TGTGCCAGCAGCTTTGGTAGCGTCACAGATACGCAGTATTTT.

The chain recombines TRBV6-5 with TRBJ2-3; TRBD2 aligns across 7 bases. There are 16 residues in the CDR3. Germline V lookup: CDR1 MNHEY, CDR2 SVGAGI. The trim removed 0 bases at V and 5 bases at J, leaving 8 bases unmatched. The CDR3 spells CASSYSTAGLGDTQYF. CDR3 DNA sequence: TGTGCCAGCAGTTACTCGACAGCGGGACTGGGAGATACGCAGTATTTT.

The rearrangement joins TRBV18 to TRBJ2-5; the match to TRBD2 covers 7 bases. Germline trimming cut 8 bases from V and 5 bases from J; bases unmatched to any gene: 11. Germline CDR1 KGHSH, CDR2 LQKENI. The CDR3 covers 14 residues. CDR3 sequence: CASIADPGGETQYF. CDR3 coding DNA: TGTGCCAGCATCGCGGACCCGGGGGGTGAGACCCAGTACTTC.

V usage is TRBV7-9 and J usage is TRBJ2-2; 8 nucleotides line up with TRBD2. Germline-derived CDR1 and CDR2 are SEHNR and FQNEAQ (reference sequence). CDR3 length equals 15 residues. The ends lost 8 bases at V and 3 bases at J; junction bases unmatched: 8. CDR3 loop: CASASSGPHTGELFF. Here the CDR3 DNA reads TGTGCCAGCGCCTCTAGCGGGCCGCACACCGGGGAGCTGTTTTTT.

Remarks on this clone: A read error may account for a junction end that differs from germline. The chain uses TRBV7-9 and TRBJ1-2; D is uncertain. The CDR3 extends over 12 amino acids. In germline, CDR1 is SEHNR, CDR2 FQNEAQ (reference sequence). The DNA of the CDR3 is TGTGCCAGCAGCTTAGATGATAGAAGAGGTTTCTTC. The encoded protein is CASSLDDRRGFF.

The chain couples TRBV25-1 to TRBJ2-7, with a possible D match to TRBD1 (6 bases). V was trimmed by 1 base and J by 4 bases, leaving 14 bases between them. This CDR3 comprises 15 residues. CDR1 is MGHDK, CDR2 SYGVNS, per germline. For the CDR3, the DNA is TGTGCCAGCAGTGAATCGGCCAGGGGTGGTTACGAGCAGTACTTC. The encoded protein is CASSESARGGYEQYF.

The chain uses TRBV10-2 and TRBJ2-1; weak D call: TRBD2 (6 bases). Trimming left V 6 bases short and J 7 bases short, with 13 bases between. This CDR3 has 13 residues. The germline V gene encodes CDR1 WSHSY and CDR2 SAAADI. The CDR3 region is CASSPSAGNEQFF. DNA for the CDR3: TGCGCCAGCAGCCCTAGCGCAGGGAATGAGCAGTTCTTC.